This T cell receptor beta chain was recorded in a study of cytomegalovirus exposure and HLA in healthy donors. The junction had 8 bases not matched to a gene; V was cut back by 3 bases and J by 2 bases. The germline gives CDR1 SGHDN, CDR2 FVKESK. This CDR3 is built from 18 residues. This clone was seen a handful of times. Antigen: not known. Vbeta (60) and Jbeta (13) primers were used in the PCR. Produced via immunoSEQ multiplex PCR; TCRdb's table is partial and in-frame only. The sample has more than 100,000 clones; 65% to 80% are singletons. Points from the study as a whole: A later analysis revealed that TCR association rates differed between HLA loci, peaking at DRB1 and bottoming out at HLA-C. It was shown in a later analysis that HLA-associated TCR beta chains were more clonally expanded than other, equally common chains.

The TCR sequence derives from a man aged 60-69 years in good health and CMV-seropositive. The chain carries TRBV14 and TRBJ2-3; 13 bases are shared with TRBD2. Source material: PBMCs. The CDR3 DNA sequence: TGTGCCAGCAGCCATTTACTAGCGGGGGGGTCGGTCACAGATACGCAGTATTTT. As protein: CASSHLLAGGSVTDTQYF.